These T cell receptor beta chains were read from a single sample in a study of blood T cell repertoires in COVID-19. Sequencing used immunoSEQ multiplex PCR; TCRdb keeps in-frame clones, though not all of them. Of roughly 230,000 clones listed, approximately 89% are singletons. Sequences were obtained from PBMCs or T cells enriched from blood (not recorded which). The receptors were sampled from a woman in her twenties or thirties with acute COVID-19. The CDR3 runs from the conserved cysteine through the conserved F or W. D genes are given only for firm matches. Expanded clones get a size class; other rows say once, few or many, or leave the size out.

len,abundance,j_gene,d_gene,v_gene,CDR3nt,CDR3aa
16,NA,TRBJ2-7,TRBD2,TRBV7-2,TGTGCCAGCAGCCCAAAGGCGACTAGCGCTTCCTACGAGCAGTACTTC,CASSPKATSASYEQYF
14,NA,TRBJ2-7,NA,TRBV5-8,TGTGCCAGCAGCTTGTTAAGCAGGGGCGGCGAGCAGTACTTC,CASSLLSRGGEQYF
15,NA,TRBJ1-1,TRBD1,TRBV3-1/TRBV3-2,TGTGCCAGCAGCCAAGTCCCAGGGGGCCTCACTGAAGCTTTCTTT,CASSQVPGGLTEAFF
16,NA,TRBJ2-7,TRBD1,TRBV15,TGTGCCACCAGCAGAGACCGGGACAGAACCTCCTACGAGCAGTACTTC,CATSRDRDRTSYEQYF
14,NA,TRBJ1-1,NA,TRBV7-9,TGTGCCAGCAGTTCTCCGGACAGGAACACTGAAGCTTTCTTT,CASSSPDRNTEAFF
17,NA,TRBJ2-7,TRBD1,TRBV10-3,TGTGCCATCAGTGACCAGCGACAGGGCAAAATTTCCTACGAGCAGTACTTC,CAISDQRQGKISYEQYF
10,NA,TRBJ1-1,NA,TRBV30,TGTGCCGGGGGTGAGGGTGAAGCTTTCTTT,CAGGEGEAFF
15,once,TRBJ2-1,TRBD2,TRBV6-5,TGTGCCAGCAGCGAGCCGGGGGGGCCGATCTATGAGCAGTTCTTC,CASSEPGGPIYEQFF
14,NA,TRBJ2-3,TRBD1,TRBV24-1,TGTGCCACCAGGGATACAGGGGGCACAGATACGCAGTATTTT,CATRDTGGTDTQYF
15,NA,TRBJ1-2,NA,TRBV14,TGTGCCAGCAGCCAAGGTCGGGGGTCCGGCTATGGCTACACCTTC,CASSQGRGSGYGYTF
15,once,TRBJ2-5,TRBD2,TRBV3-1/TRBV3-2,TGTGCCAGCAGCCAAATGGGACTAGCGGAAGAGACCCAGTACTTC,CASSQMGLAEETQYF
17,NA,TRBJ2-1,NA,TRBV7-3,TGTGCCAGCAGCCCTTTGGGGGGGGCAGGGACCTACAATGAGCAGTTCTTC,CASSPLGGAGTYNEQFF
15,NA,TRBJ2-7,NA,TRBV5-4,TGTGCCAGCAGCCCCCGGCGGGGCAACTCCTACGAGCAGTACTTC,CASSPRRGNSYEQYF
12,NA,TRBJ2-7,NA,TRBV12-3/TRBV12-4,TGTGCCAGCAGTCCTAGCTCCTACGAGCAGTACTTC,CASSPSSYEQYF
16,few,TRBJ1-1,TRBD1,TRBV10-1,TGCGCCAGCAGTGAGTCGACTCCTGCAGGGGGTACTGAAGCTTTCTTT,CASSESTPAGGTEAFF
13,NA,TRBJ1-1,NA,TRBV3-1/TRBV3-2,TGTGCCAGCAGCCTCCAGGGGAACACTGAAGCTTTCTTT,CASSLQGNTEAFF
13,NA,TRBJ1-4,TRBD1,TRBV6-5,TGTGCCAGCAGACCGACAGGGCTCGAAAAACTGTTTTTT,CASRPTGLEKLFF
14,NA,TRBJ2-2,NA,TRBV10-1,TGCGCCAGCAGTGGACAGTCGAACACCGGGGAGCTGTTTTTT,CASSGQSNTGELFF
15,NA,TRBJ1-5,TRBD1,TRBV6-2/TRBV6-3,TGTGCCAGCAGTCGGGACAGAAGAGGTTATCAGCCCCAGCATTTT,CASSRDRRGYQPQHF
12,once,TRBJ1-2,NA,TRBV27,TGTGCCAGCAGGACCCCAGCGGGCGGCTACACCTTC,CASRTPAGGYTF
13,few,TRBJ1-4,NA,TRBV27,TGTGCCAGCAGTTTACAGGGCTCTGAAAAACTGTTTTTT,CASSLQGSEKLFF
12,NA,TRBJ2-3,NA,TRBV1,TGCACCAGCAGCCCCCCCGCAGATACGCAGTATTTT,CTSSPPADTQYF